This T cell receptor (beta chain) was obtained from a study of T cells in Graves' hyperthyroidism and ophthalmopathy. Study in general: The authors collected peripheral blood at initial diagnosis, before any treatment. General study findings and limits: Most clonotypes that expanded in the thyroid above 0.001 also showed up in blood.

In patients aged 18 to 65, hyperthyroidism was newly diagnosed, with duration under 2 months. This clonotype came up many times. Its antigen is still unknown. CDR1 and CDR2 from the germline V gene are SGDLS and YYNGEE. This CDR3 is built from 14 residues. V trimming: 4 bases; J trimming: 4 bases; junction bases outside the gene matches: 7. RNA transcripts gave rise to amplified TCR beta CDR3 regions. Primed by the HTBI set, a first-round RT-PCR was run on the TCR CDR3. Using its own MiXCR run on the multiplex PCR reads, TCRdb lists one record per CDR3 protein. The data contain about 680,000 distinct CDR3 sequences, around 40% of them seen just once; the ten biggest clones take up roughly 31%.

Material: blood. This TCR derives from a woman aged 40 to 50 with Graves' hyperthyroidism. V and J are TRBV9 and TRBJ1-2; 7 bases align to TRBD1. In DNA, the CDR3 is TGTGCCAGCAGCACAACAACAGGGGCCTATGGCTACACCTTC. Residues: CASSTTTGAYGYTF.